This entry lists 5 T cell receptor beta chains sequenced from one sample in a study of blood T cell repertoires in COVID-19. Assay: immunoSEQ multiplex PCR; the TCRdb copy retains only in-frame clones and omits some. The sample has 40,000 to 60,000 clones, over 75% seen once. The sample consisted of peripheral blood. The receptor set was obtained from a human donor in a cohort sampled during active COVID-19.

The chain is built from TRBV6-5 and TRBJ2-2; 8 positions agree with TRBD1. This CDR3 region has 13 residues. Germline V gene sequence: CDR1 MNHEY, CDR2 SVGAGI. The junction had 3 bases not matched to a gene; V was cut back by 8 bases and J by 4 bases. The CDR3 loop reads CASGQGITGELFF. The CDR3 DNA follows: TGTGCCAGCGGACAGGGAATCACCGGGGAGCTGTTTTTT.

The rearrangement links TRBV3-1 (or the pseudogene TRBV3-2) to TRBJ1-1; perhaps TRBD1 as D (5 bases). Trimming removed 4 bases from V and 2 bases from J, with 8 bases in between. Germline CDR1 LGHDT, CDR2 YNNKEL (reference sequence). The CDR3 is 13 amino acids. The chain's CDR3 is CASSLTANTEAFF. The CDR3 nucleotides are TGTGCCAGCAGCCTGACAGCAAACACTGAAGCTTTCTTT.

The gene calls are TRBV7-8 and TRBJ2-3, with D tentatively TRBD2 (6 bases). Deletions cut 1 base from V and 3 bases from J, with 14 bases between. Germline V gene data show CDR1 as SGHVS and CDR2 as FQNEAQ. The CDR3 has 16 residues. The CDR3 loop reads CASSLDYGGATDTQYF. The DNA of the CDR3 is TGTGCCAGCAGCTTAGATTATGGCGGGGCGACAGATACGCAGTATTTT.

The chain recombines TRBV7-9 with TRBJ2-1, with TRBD2 matching over 14 bases. The CDR3 is 17 residues long. CDR1 and CDR2 from the germline V gene are SEHNR and FQNEAQ (reference sequence). V gave up 4 bases and J gave up 8 bases; unmatched junction bases: 10. CDR3 region: CASSSAGTSGSRDEQFF. Written as DNA, the CDR3 is TGTGCCAGCAGCTCCGCCGGGACTAGCGGGAGCCGCGATGAGCAGTTCTTC. The full variable domain, in which reference TRBV7-9 and TRBJ2-1 provide the parts outside the CDR3, is DTGVSQNPRHKITKRGQNVTFRCDPISEHNRLYWYRQTLGQGPEFLTYFQNEAQLEKSRLLSDRFSAERPKGSFSTLEIQRTEQGDSAMYLCASSSAGTSGSRDEQFFGPGTRLTVL.

This clone was counted a single time. The chain recombines TRBV7-9 with TRBJ1-5; 7 bases fit TRBD1. CDR1 is SEHNR and CDR2 is FQNEAQ in the germline V gene (reference sequence). Germline trimming cut 4 bases from V and 7 bases from J; bases unmatched to any gene: 10. The CDR3 totals 15 residues. The CDR3 region is CASSSQGQPGQPQHF. The CDR3 DNA follows: TGTGCCAGCAGCTCCCAGGGACAGCCAGGGCAGCCCCAGCATTTT.